The text below deals with one T cell receptor (beta chain). The entry originates in a study of T cell repertoires in cytomegalovirus infection. Via MiXCR, TCRdb re-called the reads, giving one row per CDR3 protein. The sample carries some 100,000 distinct CDR3 sequences, 20% to 30% recorded once. Germline loops: CDR1 DFQATT, CDR2 SNEGSKA (reference sequence). This CDR3 has 13 residues. Trimming pared 1 base from V and 11 bases from J, leaving 17 bases between. This sequence originates from a human donor in good health (CMV status not recorded). Some clones in this sample may be carry-over from other donors' samples. Sequencing was done on a sample of CD8+ T cells from PBMCs. The gene calls are TRBV20-1 and TRBJ1-1; D ambiguous. The CDR3 nucleotides are TGCAGTGCTAGAGTCGCCGGTAGAGAGACGGCTTTCTTT. Encoded protein: CSARVAGRETAFF.